This T cell receptor (beta chain) was sequenced for a study of cytomegalovirus exposure and HLA in healthy donors. In the case of this clone: The antigen remains undetermined.

The PCR had 60 Vbeta and 13 Jbeta primers. How the authors handled the data: A follow-up analysis tallied tens of millions of unique TCR beta chains, roughly 11 million shared. Only in-frame clones appear in the TCRdb table, and some are missing; sequencing was by immunoSEQ multiplex PCR. V, J and clone size are those of that table, while D and trimming were read from the DNA. Of about 180,000 clones listed, roughly 85% are singletons. Study-level findings and limits: Later analysis suggested most CMV-associated TCR beta chains were HLA-restricted. A later look showed TCR association rates differing by HLA locus, highest for DRB1 and lowest for HLA-C. A missense DCLRE1C variant was associated with V- and J-gene trimming of TCR beta chains in a later analysis, and an independent cohort replicated the association.

This clonotype originated in a woman in her 40s in good health and CMV-seronegative. The sequenced sample was PBMCs.

The CDR3 DNA follows: TGTGCCAGCTCACCACTTCGGCAGGATTATGGCTACACCTTC. Translated, it gives CASSPLRQDYGYTF. This chain joins TRBV18 and TRBJ1-2, with D hard to call. V shed 1 base and J shed 5 bases, with 11 bases lying between them. Germline CDR1 is KGHSH and CDR2 is LQKENI. This CDR3 is built from 14 residues.